The 14 T cell receptor beta chains reported below all come from one sample, sequenced in a study of cytomegalovirus exposure and HLA in healthy donors. Primers included in the PCR were 60 Vbeta and 13 Jbeta primers. Here immunoSEQ multiplex PCR was the method, and the copy in TCRdb shows in-frame clones only, minus some. The table for this sample gives tens of thousands of clones. The sequencing sample was made of PBMCs. All receptors come from a woman in her 30s in good health and CMV-seronegative.

The gene calls are TRBV30 and TRBJ1-1; D is uncertain. The CDR3 loop spans 11 amino acids. Germline-derived CDR1 and CDR2 are GTSNPN and SVGIG (reference sequence). With 5 bases removed from V and 0 bases from J, the gap between germline ends came to 4 bases. CDR3 protein: CAWQVNTEAFF. In DNA form, the CDR3 reads TGTGCCTGGCAGGTGAACACTGAAGCTTTCTTT.

J is TRBJ1-2 and V is TRBV5-6; the D gene is possibly TRBD1 (5 bases). V lost 1 base and J lost 4, with 11 bases in between. Germline lookup yields CDR1 SGHDT and CDR2 YYEEEE. This CDR3 comprises 14 residues. The CDR3 DNA reads TGTGCCAGCAGCTTGCGACAGCCAACCTATGGCTACACCTTC. This gives the protein CASSLRQPTYGYTF. Complete variable domain (other parts from reference TRBV5-6 and TRBJ1-2): DAGVTQSPTHLIKTRGQQVTLRCSPKSGHDTVSWYQQALGQGPQFIFQYYEEEERQRGNFPDRFSGHQFPNYSSELNVNALLLGDSALYLCASSLRQPTYGYTFGSGTRLTVV.

The chain combines TRBV29-1 with TRBJ1-1; D is possibly TRBD1 (5 bases). The CDR3 extends over 13 amino acids. Germline V CDR1 and CDR2: SQVTM, ANQGSEA. Trimming shortened V by 7 bases and J by 6 bases, and 18 bases separated the two germline ends. The chain's CDR3 is CSARPREGSEAFF. In DNA form, the CDR3 reads TGCAGCGCTAGGCCCAGGGAAGGGTCTGAAGCTTTCTTT.

This chain uses TRBV19 with TRBJ1-1; TRBD1 matches at 7 bases. This CDR3 comprises 16 residues. Germline lookup yields CDR1 LNHDA and CDR2 SQIVND (reference sequence). Germline trimming cut 2 bases from V and 5 bases from J; bases unmatched to any gene: 11. Written as DNA, the CDR3 is TGTGCCAGTAGTATATGGGCGACAGGGCCAGGGACTGAAGCTTTCTTT. It codes for CASSIWATGPGTEAFF.

The chain joins TRBV19 to TRBJ2-2; 8 bases align to TRBD1. The ends lost 5 bases at V and 1 base at J; junction bases unmatched: 0. This CDR3 is built from 14 residues. Germline V gene sequence: CDR1 LNHDA, CDR2 SQIVND (reference sequence). CDR3 region: CASSGQGNTGELFF. In nucleotides, the CDR3 is TGTGCCAGTAGTGGACAGGGGAACACCGGGGAGCTGTTTTTT.

This chain connects TRBV5-1 to TRBJ1-2; 7 nucleotides agree with TRBD1. From germline, CDR1 is SGHRS and CDR2 YFSETQ. Trimming removed 4 bases from V and 5 bases from J; junction bases left unmatched: 8. The CDR3 extends over 14 amino acids. Here the CDR3 reads CASSRGTAEYGYTF. The CDR3 DNA reads as TGCGCCAGCAGCAGGGGGACAGCAGAATATGGCTACACCTTC.

The genes are TRBV30 and TRBJ2-5, with 11 bases lining up with TRBD2. V shed 0 bases, J shed 4 bases, and the junction held 4 bases outside the gene matches. The CDR3 has 15 amino acids. Germline CDR1 GTSNPN, CDR2 SVGIG (reference sequence). The CDR3 nucleotides are TGTGCCTGGAGTGTCGGGCTAGCGGGAGGAGAGACCCAGTACTTC. Translating it yields CAWSVGLAGGETQYF.

This chain connects TRBV18 to TRBJ2-1, with TRBD2 matching over 9 bases. V lost 5 bases to trimming and J lost 1 base; unmatched junction nucleotides: 6. Germline V lookup: CDR1 KGHSH, CDR2 LQKENI. This CDR3 region has 16 residues. CDR3 sequence reads: CASSAYLAGSYNEQFF. CDR3 sequence (DNA): TGTGCCAGCTCAGCCTATCTAGCGGGGTCCTACAATGAGCAGTTCTTC.

The CDR3: CASSTLGGYEQYF. The CDR3, as DNA: TGTGCCAGTAGCACTCTGGGGGGCTACGAGCAGTACTTC. The chain carries TRBV19 and TRBJ2-7; tentatively, D is TRBD2 (6 bases). The germline V and J ends were trimmed by 6 bases and 3 bases, with 12 bases remaining between them. This CDR3 contains 13 residues. Germline CDR1 is LNHDA and CDR2 is SQIVND (reference sequence).

The rearrangement uses TRBV5-6 and TRBJ1-5; 7 nucleotides match TRBD1. CDR3 size: 13 residues. Trimming at V came to 4 bases and at J to 5 bases, leaving 3 bases not matched to a gene. The germline V gene encodes CDR1 SGHDT and CDR2 YYEEEE. The CDR3 sequence: CASSIQGDQPQHF. CDR3 DNA sequence: TGTGCCAGCAGCATTCAGGGGGATCAGCCCCAGCATTTT.

The chain joins TRBV30 to TRBJ2-3; D remains ambiguous. The CDR3 is made up of 13 amino acids. Germline-derived CDR1 and CDR2 are GTSNPN and SVGIG (reference sequence). Trimming removed 0 bases from V and 2 bases from J, with 6 bases in between. The CDR3: CAWSVQITDTQYF. CDR3 sequence (DNA): TGTGCCTGGAGTGTACAGATCACAGATACGCAGTATTTT.

The chain links TRBV11-1 to TRBJ2-4, with TRBD1 matching over 7 bases. The germline V gene encodes CDR1 SGHAT and CDR2 FQDESV (reference sequence). The CDR3 contains 15 residues. V gave up 5 bases and J gave up 1 base; unmatched junction bases: 5. CDR3 in DNA: TGTGCCAGCAGCCTAACAGGGGCGGCCAAAAACATTCAGTACTTC. Amino acid sequence: CASSLTGAAKNIQYF.

The chain employs TRBV29-1 and TRBJ1-3, with D perhaps matching TRBD1 (6 bases). Looked up from germline, CDR1 is SQVTM and CDR2 is ANQGSEA. The CDR3 spans 11 residues. V lost 6 bases and J lost 8, with 11 bases in between. Here the CDR3 reads CSVQGIDTIYF. The CDR3 nucleotides read TGCAGCGTGCAGGGGATAGACACCATATATTTT.

This chain uses TRBV7-9 with TRBJ1-2; 7 nucleotides line up with TRBD1. After removal of 6 bases from V and 4 bases from J, the junction contained 8 bases not matched to a gene. Germline CDR1 and CDR2: SEHNR and FQNEAQ (reference sequence). This CDR3 spans 14 amino acids. CDR3 residues: CASSQTGAIYGYTF. The CDR3 DNA follows: TGTGCCAGCAGTCAAACAGGGGCCATCTATGGCTACACCTTC.